These T cell receptor beta chains were read from a single sample in a study of PD-L1 blockade in urothelial cancer. Assay: immunoSEQ multiplex PCR; the TCRdb copy retains only in-frame clones and omits some. Of 45,000 to 60,000 clones listed, roughly 84% were seen once; the top ten hold about 5.3%. Sequenced material: PBMCs, taken around atezolizumab (anti-PD-L1) treatment. All receptors derive from a man aged 40-49 years with urothelial cancer. CDR3s include the opening cysteine and the closing phenylalanine or tryptophan. The D gene is left open where the match is weak. Clone size is stated in some rows and not others, as once, few, many or a class when expanded.

d_call: NA; j_call: TRBJ1-3; clone_size: NA; v_call: TRBV19; cdr3_aa: CATTTTGNSGNTIYF; cdr3_nt: TGTGCCACCACGACTACAGGGAACTCTGGAAACACCATATATTTT
d_call: NA; j_call: TRBJ2-1; clone_size: once; v_call: TRBV4-1; cdr3_aa: CASSLGVYNEQFF; cdr3_nt: TGCGCCAGCAGCCTGGGCGTCTACAATGAGCAGTTCTTC
d_call: NA; j_call: TRBJ1-3; clone_size: NA; v_call: TRBV5-6; cdr3_aa: CASLGAGSGNTIYF; cdr3_nt: TGTGCCAGCTTGGGGGCTGGCTCTGGAAACACCATATATTTT
d_call: TRBD1; j_call: TRBJ2-7; clone_size: few; v_call: TRBV28; cdr3_aa: CASSLHRGSREQYF; cdr3_nt: TGTGCCAGCAGTTTGCACAGGGGATCACGCGAGCAGTACTTC
d_call: TRBD1; j_call: TRBJ1-2; clone_size: NA; v_call: TRBV6-5; cdr3_aa: CASSRTGDGYTF; cdr3_nt: TGTGCCAGCAGTCGGACAGGGGACGGCTACACCTTC
d_call: NA; j_call: TRBJ1-2; clone_size: NA; v_call: TRBV28; cdr3_aa: CASSFARVTSYTF; cdr3_nt: TGTGCCAGCAGTTTCGCCAGGGTGACGAGCTACACCTTC
d_call: TRBD1; j_call: TRBJ2-3; clone_size: NA; v_call: TRBV7-3; cdr3_aa: CASSFDRVGDTQYF; cdr3_nt: TGTGCCAGCAGCTTCGACAGGGTTGGAGATACGCAGTATTTT
d_call: NA; j_call: TRBJ2-7; clone_size: few; v_call: TRBV19; cdr3_aa: CASTNRGRGFEKQYF; cdr3_nt: TGTGCCAGTACAAACCGGGGCAGGGGCTTTGAAAAGCAGTACTTC
d_call: TRBD1; j_call: TRBJ2-1; clone_size: NA; v_call: TRBV6-1; cdr3_aa: CASRARGYNEQFF; cdr3_nt: TGTGCCAGCAGGGCCAGGGGGTACAATGAGCAGTTCTTC
d_call: NA; j_call: TRBJ2-4; clone_size: NA; v_call: TRBV27; cdr3_aa: CASSPRLQNIQYF; cdr3_nt: TGTGCCAGCAGTCCGAGGCTGCAAAACATTCAGTACTTC
d_call: TRBD1; j_call: TRBJ2-7; clone_size: NA; v_call: TRBV7-3; cdr3_aa: CASSFDHRGEQYF; cdr3_nt: TGTGCCAGCAGCTTCGACCACAGGGGCGAGCAGTACTTC
d_call: NA; j_call: TRBJ2-7; clone_size: NA; v_call: TRBV2; cdr3_aa: CASSVSGGGEQYF; cdr3_nt: TGTGCCAGCAGTGTCTCAGGGGGAGGTGAGCAGTACTTC
d_call: NA; j_call: TRBJ2-4; clone_size: NA; v_call: TRBV29-1; cdr3_aa: CNLQGLLSVKNIQYF; cdr3_nt: TGCAACCTACAGGGACTACTTTCGGTCAAAAACATTCAGTACTTC
d_call: NA; j_call: TRBJ1-1; clone_size: NA; v_call: TRBV5-1; cdr3_aa: CASSHDRTFEAFF; cdr3_nt: TGCGCCAGCAGCCACGACAGGACTTTCGAAGCTTTCTTT
d_call: NA; j_call: TRBJ1-2; clone_size: few; v_call: TRBV18; cdr3_aa: CASSPGNERGSGYTF; cdr3_nt: TGTGCCAGCTCACCAGGAAATGAGAGAGGGAGCGGCTACACCTTC
d_call: TRBD1; j_call: TRBJ1-1; clone_size: medium-sized; v_call: TRBV7-9; cdr3_aa: CASSLYRGQGRLQAFF; cdr3_nt: TGTGCCAGCAGCTTATATCGGGGACAGGGGCGTCTACAGGCTTTCTTT
d_call: NA; j_call: TRBJ2-3; clone_size: NA; v_call: TRBV7-3; cdr3_aa: CASSSNGRVTDTQYF; cdr3_nt: TGTGCCAGCAGCTCGAACGGCAGGGTCACAGATACGCAGTATTTT
d_call: TRBD1; j_call: TRBJ2-5; clone_size: NA; v_call: TRBV9; cdr3_aa: CASSWTGQETQYF; cdr3_nt: TGTGCCAGCTCATGGACAGGTCAAGAGACCCAGTACTTC
d_call: TRBD2; j_call: TRBJ2-2; clone_size: NA; v_call: TRBV6-4; cdr3_aa: CASSAETSGTGELFF; cdr3_nt: TGTGCCAGCAGTGCGGAGACTAGCGGGACCGGGGAGCTGTTTTTT
d_call: NA; j_call: TRBJ2-5; clone_size: NA; v_call: TRBV9; cdr3_aa: CASTGGIGQETQYF; cdr3_nt: TGTGCCAGCACCGGAGGAATAGGGCAAGAGACCCAGTACTTC
d_call: NA; j_call: TRBJ1-2; clone_size: medium-sized; v_call: TRBV11-2; cdr3_aa: CASSLDYRYGYTF; cdr3_nt: TGTGCCAGCAGCTTAGACTACCGATATGGCTACACCTTC
d_call: NA; j_call: TRBJ2-7; clone_size: NA; v_call: TRBV27; cdr3_aa: CASSLTGNAGEQYF; cdr3_nt: TGTGCCAGCAGTTTAACAGGAAATGCTGGCGAGCAGTACTTC
d_call: TRBD1; j_call: TRBJ1-1; clone_size: NA; v_call: TRBV5-4; cdr3_aa: CASSATGWDTEAFF; cdr3_nt: TGTGCCAGCAGCGCGACAGGGTGGGACACTGAAGCTTTCTTT
d_call: TRBD2; j_call: TRBJ2-5; clone_size: NA; v_call: TRBV5-4; cdr3_aa: CASSRTSGREETQYF; cdr3_nt: TGTGCCAGCAGCCGGACTAGCGGGAGGGAGGAGACCCAGTACTTC
d_call: TRBD1; j_call: TRBJ2-7; clone_size: NA; v_call: TRBV6-5; cdr3_aa: CASSPTGARKYEQYF; cdr3_nt: TGTGCCAGCAGTCCTACAGGGGCCAGGAAGTACGAGCAGTACTTC
d_call: TRBD2; j_call: TRBJ2-7; clone_size: NA; v_call: TRBV4-1; cdr3_aa: CASSRGGVVPSYEQYF; cdr3_nt: TGCGCCAGCAGCCGGGGGGGGGTTGTCCCCTCCTACGAGCAGTACTTC
d_call: TRBD2; j_call: TRBJ2-1; clone_size: NA; v_call: TRBV19; cdr3_aa: CASSQLSPLAEAYNEQFF; cdr3_nt: TGTGCCAGTAGCCAACTTAGCCCACTAGCGGAAGCCTACAATGAGCAGTTCTTC
d_call: TRBD2; j_call: TRBJ2-3; clone_size: NA; v_call: TRBV9; cdr3_aa: CASSEGGSPPGMEYF; cdr3_nt: TGTGCCAGCAGCGAGGGCGGGAGCCCCCCGGGGATGGAGTATTTT
d_call: TRBD2; j_call: TRBJ2-3; clone_size: NA; v_call: TRBV2; cdr3_aa: CASKERETWNTQYF; cdr3_nt: TGTGCCAGCAAAGAGCGGGAGACTTGGAATACGCAGTATTTT
d_call: TRBD2; j_call: TRBJ2-1; clone_size: NA; v_call: TRBV4-1; cdr3_aa: CASSQVTGSGGNEQFF; cdr3_nt: TGCGCCAGCAGCCAAGTTACGGGGTCGGGGGGGAATGAGCAGTTCTTC
d_call: TRBD2; j_call: TRBJ2-2; clone_size: NA; v_call: TRBV4-1; cdr3_aa: CASSQVPGRGAGELFF; cdr3_nt: TGCGCCAGCAGCCAAGTACCAGGGAGGGGAGCCGGGGAGCTGTTTTTT
d_call: NA; j_call: TRBJ2-3; clone_size: once; v_call: TRBV2; cdr3_aa: CASSEIESGSTDTQYF; cdr3_nt: TGTGCCAGCAGTGAAATCGAAAGCGGAAGCACAGATACGCAGTATTTT
d_call: TRBD1; j_call: TRBJ1-5; clone_size: NA; v_call: TRBV12-5; cdr3_aa: CASGLGSGTGGIPPQHF; cdr3_nt: TGTGCTAGTGGTTTGGGATCCGGGACAGGGGGCATACCGCCCCAGCATTTT
d_call: TRBD2; j_call: TRBJ2-1; clone_size: NA; v_call: TRBV9; cdr3_aa: CASSASFSGSSLDGEQFF; cdr3_nt: TGTGCCAGCAGCGCCAGCTTTAGCGGGAGCAGTCTCGACGGTGAGCAGTTCTTC
d_call: TRBD2; j_call: TRBJ2-1; clone_size: NA; v_call: TRBV11-2; cdr3_aa: CASSPGLESGEQFF; cdr3_nt: TGTGCCAGCAGCCCGGGACTAGAGTCAGGTGAGCAGTTCTTC
d_call: TRBD1; j_call: TRBJ1-5; clone_size: NA; v_call: TRBV5-6; cdr3_aa: CASSLGTGGNQPQHF; cdr3_nt: TGTGCCAGCAGCTTGGGGACAGGGGGCAATCAGCCCCAGCATTTT
d_call: TRBD2; j_call: TRBJ2-7; clone_size: NA; v_call: TRBV30; cdr3_aa: CAWSIGTSGTYEQYF; cdr3_nt: TGTGCCTGGAGTATAGGGACTAGCGGCACCTACGAGCAGTACTTC
d_call: TRBD1; j_call: TRBJ1-5; clone_size: NA; v_call: TRBV6-5; cdr3_aa: CASSADRALNQPQHF; cdr3_nt: TGTGCCAGCAGTGCCGACAGGGCCCTAAATCAGCCCCAGCATTTT
d_call: TRBD2; j_call: TRBJ2-1; clone_size: NA; v_call: TRBV27; cdr3_aa: CASCTTSGRYNEQFF; cdr3_nt: TGTGCCAGCTGTACAACTAGCGGGAGGTACAATGAGCAGTTCTTC
d_call: NA; j_call: TRBJ2-1; clone_size: NA; v_call: TRBV19; cdr3_aa: CASSIETGYQFF; cdr3_nt: TGTGCCAGTAGTATAGAGACGGGATACCAGTTCTTC
d_call: TRBD1; j_call: TRBJ1-5; clone_size: once; v_call: TRBV6-5; cdr3_aa: CASRSDRGNQPQHF; cdr3_nt: TGTGCCAGCAGATCGGACAGGGGAAATCAGCCCCAGCATTTT
d_call: NA; j_call: TRBJ2-7; clone_size: NA; v_call: TRBV28; cdr3_aa: CASVTSAVSYEQYF; cdr3_nt: TGTGCCAGCGTTACCTCGGCGGTCTCCTACGAGCAGTACTTC
d_call: NA; j_call: TRBJ1-1; clone_size: NA; v_call: TRBV18; cdr3_aa: CASSPLRGGTEAFF; cdr3_nt: TGTGCCAGCTCACCCCTGAGGGGAGGTACTGAAGCTTTCTTT
d_call: TRBD1; j_call: TRBJ1-5; clone_size: NA; v_call: TRBV28; cdr3_aa: CASSQLRTGGGTYSNQPQHF; cdr3_nt: TGTGCCAGCAGTCAATTGCGGACAGGTGGGGGGACATATAGCAATCAGCCCCAGCATTTT
d_call: NA; j_call: TRBJ1-3; clone_size: NA; v_call: TRBV29-1; cdr3_aa: CSVAGAGNTIYF; cdr3_nt: TGCAGCGTTGCCGGGGCTGGAAACACCATATATTTT
d_call: NA; j_call: TRBJ2-3; clone_size: NA; v_call: TRBV19; cdr3_aa: CASSESGVGNTQYF; cdr3_nt: TGTGCCAGTAGTGAGTCGGGAGTAGGTAATACGCAGTATTTT
d_call: TRBD2; j_call: TRBJ2-7; clone_size: NA; v_call: TRBV27; cdr3_aa: CASSLSYGGRGLYEQYF; cdr3_nt: TGTGCCAGCAGTTTATCATATGGCGGGAGAGGCCTCTACGAGCAGTACTTC
d_call: TRBD1; j_call: TRBJ2-1; clone_size: NA; v_call: TRBV5-4; cdr3_aa: CASSSSGAGTGFLNEQFF; cdr3_nt: TGTGCCAGCAGTTCATCTGGGGCCGGGACAGGGTTTTTAAATGAGCAGTTCTTC
d_call: NA; j_call: TRBJ2-5; clone_size: once; v_call: TRBV9; cdr3_aa: CASSVASGEETQYF; cdr3_nt: TGTGCCAGCAGCGTAGCTTCAGGGGAAGAGACCCAGTACTTC